This passage covers 27 T cell receptor beta chains from one sample sequenced in a study of PD-1 blockade in classical Hodgkin lymphoma. Method: immunoSEQ multiplex PCR; TCRdb's copy keeps in-frame clones and lacks some. The sample holds about 27,000 clones, roughly 72% seen once. Regarding time point: cycle 4 day 1 (C4D1), after more than five weeks of nivolumab. Relapse was seen in all patients after autologous stem cell transplantation, and brentuximab vedotin exposure was variable. Specimen: peripheral blood mononuclear cells (PBMCs), collected before the fourth cycle of nivolumab. The receptor source for this set is a human donor with classical Hodgkin lymphoma.

The V gene is TRBV10-3, the J gene TRBJ2-7; 11 bases line up with TRBD1. The CDR3 is made up of 15 amino acids. CDR1 and CDR2 (germline): ENHRY, SYGVKD. V dropped 3 bases and J dropped 6; count of bases not matched to a gene: 7. The CDR3 spells CAISDSPGQGGEQYF. In DNA, the CDR3 is TGTGCCATCAGTGATTCCCCGGGACAGGGGGGCGAGCAGTACTTC.

The gene calls are TRBV11-2 and TRBJ1-2; D is ambiguous. V shed 1 base and J shed 4 bases, with 22 bases lying between them. CDR1 and CDR2 from the germline V gene are SGHAT and FQNNGV. The CDR3 covers 18 residues. The DNA for the CDR3 is TGTGCCAGCAGCTTAGGGTCCAACAGTGGAGGTTTCGTCTATGGCTACACCTTC. Its protein product is CASSLGSNSGGFVYGYTF.

The rearrangement links TRBV6-5 to TRBJ2-5; 9 bases align to TRBD1. This CDR3 has 15 residues. Germline V gene sequence: CDR1 MNHEY, CDR2 SVGAGI. Losses at the gene ends were 4 bases for V and 5 bases for J; bases not matched to a gene: 8. DNA for the CDR3: TGTGCCAGCAGTTCAACAGGGGGCGCTTGGGAGACCCAGTACTTC. Translating gives CASSSTGGAWETQYF.

The chain employs TRBV14 and TRBJ2-3; the D gene could be TRBD1 or TRBD2 (6 bases each). V was clipped by 2 bases and J by 5 bases, with 14 bases between them. The CDR3 totals 15 residues. From germline, CDR1 is SGHDN and CDR2 FVKESK. CDR3 bases: TGTGCCAGCAGCCAACTCGGCGAGGGGGGAGATACGCAGTATTTT. Translation gives CASSQLGEGGDTQYF.

V gene TRBV13 combines with J gene TRBJ2-7; D is perhaps TRBD2 (6 bases). The V end was cut by 0 bases, the J end by 2 bases, with 11 bases between. The V gene's germline CDR1 is PRHDT and CDR2 FYEKMQ (reference sequence). The CDR3 runs to 15 residues. Written as DNA, the CDR3 is TGTGCCAGCAGCTTAGGCCGGCGGGGACCCTACGAGCAGTACTTC. Encoded protein: CASSLGRRGPYEQYF.

This rearrangement joins TRBV7-8 to TRBJ2-2; D remains unclear. The CDR3 covers 16 residues. Germline CDR1 and CDR2: SGHVS and FQNEAQ. Trimming removed 5 bases from V and 0 bases from J, with 13 bases in between. The CDR3 spells CASSPRDKPNTGELFF. CDR3 nucleotides: TGTGCCAGCAGCCCCAGAGACAAGCCGAACACCGGGGAGCTGTTTTTT. Variable domain in full (rest from reference TRBV7-8 and TRBJ2-2): GAGVSQSPRYKVAKRGQDVALRCDPISGHVSLFWYQQALGQGPEFLTYFQNEAQLDKSGLPSDRFFAERPEGSVSTLKIQRTQQEDSAVYLCASSPRDKPNTGELFFGEGSRLTVL.

The genes are TRBV28 and TRBJ2-7; TRBD2 aligns across 16 bases. This CDR3 is 21 amino acids long. Germline V gives CDR1 MDHEN, CDR2 SYDVKM. V lost 4 bases and J lost 6; bases outside the gene matches: 21. For the CDR3, the DNA is TGTGCCAGCAGTTCGGGAACAGGGGGGACTAGCGGGAGGGCCCTCCGGGCCGAGCAGTACTTC. Translating gives CASSSGTGGTSGRALRAEQYF.

The chain couples TRBV4-1 to TRBJ1-2; TRBD1 is a possible D gene (5 bases). V was shortened by 0 bases and J by 7 bases, with 18 bases between the two germline ends. Germline V gene lookup returns CDR1 MGHRA and CDR2 YSYEKL. The CDR3 is 16 amino acids. This CDR3 is CASSQEGLGRGFGYTF. CDR3 coding DNA: TGCGCCAGCAGCCAAGAAGGGTTGGGAAGGGGCTTTGGCTACACCTTC.

The chain is built from TRBV11-2 and TRBJ2-6; D gene uncertain. Trimming took off 6 bases at V and 2 bases at J, with 8 bases between the two ends. The CDR3 totals 14 residues. CDR1 SGHAT and CDR2 FQNNGV come from the germline V gene. In nucleotides, the CDR3 is TGTGCCAGCAGGGATATAGCTGGGGCCAACGTCCTGACTTTC. This gives the protein CASRDIAGANVLTF.

The gene calls are TRBV27 and TRBJ1-1; D possibly corresponds to TRBD1 (5 bases). Trimming stripped 4 bases from V and 4 bases from J, with 7 bases between. CDR1 and CDR2 from the germline V gene are MNHEY and SMNVEV (reference sequence). The CDR3 is 12 amino acids. CDR3 in amino acids: CASSSGVTEAFF. The CDR3 DNA sequence: TGTGCCAGCAGTTCGGGGGTCACTGAAGCTTTCTTT.

The chain joins TRBV11-2 to TRBJ1-2, with a weak D call TRBD1 (6 bases). V lost 5 bases and J 4 bases, leaving 20 bases between the germline ends. This CDR3 has 16 residues. Germline V gene data show CDR1 as SGHAT and CDR2 as FQNNGV. CDR3 coding DNA: TGTGCCAGCAGCATATATAGCGGGAGAGGGGGCTATGGCTACACCTTC. Translation gives CASSIYSGRGGYGYTF.

J is TRBJ1-3 and V is TRBV6-5; perhaps TRBD1 as D (6 bases). In germline, CDR1 is MNHEY, CDR2 SVGAGI. The CDR3 has 14 residues. Trimming took off 0 bases at V and 4 bases at J, with 7 bases between the two ends. The CDR3 loop is CASSYSDRGNTIYF. The CDR3 DNA reads TGTGCCAGCAGTTACTCGGACAGAGGAAACACCATATATTTT.

There are a few counts of this clone. The chain uses TRBV10-1 and TRBJ2-1; D is unclear. The CDR3 length is 11 residues. V dropped 6 bases and J dropped 9 bases, with 9 bases sitting between them. The germline V gene has CDR1 WNHNN and CDR2 SYGVQD (reference sequence). CDR3 loop: CASSELGEQFF. The CDR3 DNA is TGCGCCAGCAGCGAGCTAGGTGAGCAGTTCTTC.

The rearrangement uses TRBV5-4 and TRBJ2-1, with a tentative D call TRBD2 (6 bases). The CDR3 is 16 residues long. The V and J ends lost 4 bases and 0 bases respectively, with 14 bases between them. CDR1 is SGHNT, CDR2 YYREEE, per germline (reference sequence). The CDR3 region has the DNA TGTGCCAGCAGCCCTTTTGGACTAAGCTCCTACAATGAGCAGTTCTTC. Translated, it gives CASSPFGLSSYNEQFF.

The chain uses TRBV7-9 and TRBJ1-2; weak D call: TRBD1 (5 bases). Germline V gene sequence: CDR1 SEHNR, CDR2 FQNEAQ (reference sequence). This CDR3 has 14 amino acids. Trimming took 5 bases from V and 7 from J, leaving 17 bases between them. CDR3 sequence (DNA): TGTGCCAGCAGCCTGGGCTCGGGGCTTGGTGGCTACACCTTC. Its translation is CASSLGSGLGGYTF.

This sequence joins TRBV15 and TRBJ2-7; 7 bases agree with TRBD2. This CDR3 contains 14 residues. V lost 1 base to trimming and J lost 3 bases; unmatched junction nucleotides: 3. Per germline, CDR1 LNHNV and CDR2 YYDKDF (reference sequence). CDR3 loop: CATSRAGGGYEQYF. As DNA, the CDR3 is TGTGCCACCAGCAGAGCCGGCGGGGGCTACGAGCAGTACTTC. The variable domain in full, completed from reference TRBV15 and TRBJ2-7, reads DAMVIQNPRYQVTQFGKPVTLSCSQTLNHNVMYWYQQKSSQAPKLLFHYYDKDFNNEADTPDNFQSRRPNTSFCFLDIRSPGLGDTAMYLCATSRAGGGYEQYFGPGTRLTVT.

The chain employs TRBV29-1 and TRBJ2-7; the D gene is possibly TRBD1 (5 bases). From germline, CDR1 is SQVTM and CDR2 ANQGSEA. The CDR3 is made up of 12 amino acids. Trimming removed 4 bases at V and 5 bases at J, with 12 bases between. CDR3 DNA sequence: TGCAGCGTTGTCGAGACAGCAAACGAGCAGTACTTC. It specifies CSVVETANEQYF.

CDR3 residues: CASSLSGSYEQYF. CDR3 bases: TGTGCCAGCAGCTTATCCGGGTCCTACGAGCAGTACTTC. This chain uses TRBV11-3 with TRBJ2-7; D unresolved. V was clipped by 2 bases and J by 1 base, with 6 bases between them. From germline, CDR1 is SGHNT and CDR2 YENEEA. The CDR3 totals 13 residues.

The J gene is TRBJ2-7, the V gene TRBV5-6, with 10 bases fitting TRBD1. Germline lookup yields CDR1 SGHDT and CDR2 YYEEEE. The CDR3 extends over 14 amino acids. Unmatched junction bases numbered 3, after V lost 4 bases and J lost 2 bases. CDR3 nucleotides: TGTGCCAGCAGCCAAGGACAGGGGGCCTACGAGCAGTACTTC. Encoded protein: CASSQGQGAYEQYF.

The chain is built from TRBV10-2 and TRBJ2-5, with 15 nucleotides matching TRBD2. Trimming took 2 bases from V and 6 from J; bases not matched to a gene: 4. Per the germline V gene, CDR1 is WSHSY and CDR2 is SAAADI. CDR3 length: 16 residues. The CDR3 DNA is TGCGCCAGCAGTGAGGGGACTAGCGGGGGGAGGAAGACCCAGTACTTC. Translation gives CASSEGTSGGRKTQYF.

This clone was picked up one time. The genes are TRBV19 and TRBJ1-5, with 7 bases lining up with TRBD1. Unmatched junction bases numbered 7, after V lost 1 base and J lost 4 bases. The CDR3 is 16 residues long. CDR1 LNHDA and CDR2 SQIVND come from the germline V gene (reference sequence). The chain's CDR3 is CASSIAGGARNQPQHF. For the CDR3, the DNA is TGTGCCAGTAGTATAGCAGGGGGGGCACGAAATCAGCCCCAGCATTTT. Full variable domain (remainder filled in from reference TRBV19 and TRBJ1-5): DGGITQSPKYLFRKEGQNVTLSCEQNLNHDAMYWYRQDPGQGLRLIYYSQIVNDFQKGDIAEGYSVSREKKESFPLTVTSAQKNPTAFYLCASSIAGGARNQPQHFGDGTRLSIL.

The CDR3 spells CASSYSVGSHQPQHF. As DNA, the CDR3 is TGTGCCAGCAGTTACAGTGTGGGTTCTCATCAGCCCCAGCATTTT. The chain combines TRBV6-5 with TRBJ1-5; D unclear. Trimming shortened V by 2 bases and J by 5 bases, and 13 bases separated the two germline ends. Germline CDR1 reads MNHEY; CDR2 reads SVGAGI. The length of the CDR3 is 15 residues.

J is TRBJ2-1 and V is TRBV5-1; no definite D call. Trimming took off 0 bases at V and 3 bases at J, with 10 bases between the two ends. Germline V gives CDR1 SGHRS, CDR2 YFSETQ. The CDR3 length is 15 residues. CDR3 bases: TGCGCCAGCAGCTTGGACGAAGGGTACTACAATGAGCAGTTCTTC. Protein: CASSLDEGYYNEQFF.

J is TRBJ2-1 and V is TRBV5-4; TRBD2 agrees at 13 bases. CDR3 length equals 17 residues. The junction had 9 bases not matched to a gene; V was cut back by 2 bases and J by 7 bases. Germline lookup yields CDR1 SGHNT and CDR2 YYREEE (reference sequence). CDR3 in DNA: TGTGCCAGCAGCTTCGGACTAGCGGGAGATCTGGGGAATGAGCAGTTCTTC. Translation gives CASSFGLAGDLGNEQFF.

The V call is TRBV5-1, the J call TRBJ2-5; TRBD1 or TRBD2 may be the D gene (6 bases each). This CDR3 contains 13 residues. Germline-derived CDR1 and CDR2 are SGHRS and YFSETQ. The ends were cut back, 7 bases at V and 5 bases at J, with 15 bases in the middle. CDR3: CASAGGRGETQYF. The CDR3 DNA reads as TGCGCCAGCGCCGGGGGCCGGGGCGAGACCCAGTACTTC.

This chain connects TRBV6-5 to TRBJ2-1; perhaps TRBD2 as D (6 bases). This CDR3 spans 13 amino acids. CDR1 and CDR2 (germline): MNHEY, SVGAGI. V was cut by 0 bases and J by 12 bases, with 12 bases left in between. CDR3 coding DNA: TGTGCCAGCAGTTACTCTTCGGGACTTACGCAGTTCTTC. Translated: CASSYSSGLTQFF.

This chain links TRBV5-1 with TRBJ2-5, with D perhaps TRBD1 or TRBD2 (5 bases each). CDR1 and CDR2 from the germline V gene are SGHRS and YFSETQ. Trimming left V 4 bases short and J 5 bases short, with 15 bases between. The CDR3 loop spans 14 amino acids. CDR3 residues: CASSPGPNWETQYF. CDR3 bases: TGCGCCAGCAGCCCGGGACCGAACTGGGAGACCCAGTACTTC.